Listed below are T cell receptor beta chains from one sample, sequenced in a study of shared T cell receptors in the human thymus. Only in-frame clones appear in the TCRdb table, and some are missing; sequencing was by immunoSEQ multiplex PCR. In the table there are about 660,000 clones, 88% of which are singletons. The data also belong to a second study, concerning human thymus T cells.

The sample consisted of thymocytes. The receptors shown here come from a boy under two years old with a congenital heart defect. Both conserved end residues are part of each CDR3. D genes are given only for firm matches. A row's size may be missing; if present it is once, few, many or a size class.

D gene: TRBD2
J gene: TRBJ2-1
V gene: TRBV5-4
clone size: -
CDR3 DNA: TGTGCCAGCAGCTTGGACGTTAGGACTAGGGATGAGCAGTTCTTC
CDR3 protein: CASSLDVRTRDEQFF

D gene: TRBD2
J gene: TRBJ2-1
V gene: TRBV2
clone size: once
CDR3 DNA: TGTGCCAGCAGCCATCTAGCGGATCCCTTCCGGCCCTACAATGAGCAGTTCTTC
CDR3 protein: CASSHLADPFRPYNEQFF

D gene: -
J gene: TRBJ2-7
V gene: TRBV5-5
clone size: -
CDR3 DNA: TGTGCCAGCAGCTTGAGACGGGTTAACGAGCAGTACTTC
CDR3 protein: CASSLRRVNEQYF

D gene: TRBD1
J gene: TRBJ1-6
V gene: TRBV30
clone size: -
CDR3 DNA: TGTGCCTGGGTTAAGGACAGGGTCAATTCACCCCTCCACTTT
CDR3 protein: CAWVKDRVNSPLHF

D gene: -
J gene: TRBJ2-1
V gene: TRBV7-8
clone size: once
CDR3 DNA: TGTGCCAGCAGCCGCCTCGGGTACAATGAGCAGTTCTTC
CDR3 protein: CASSRLGYNEQFF

D gene: TRBD2
J gene: TRBJ2-7
V gene: TRBV27
clone size: -
CDR3 DNA: TGTGCCAGCAGTCCCGGGACTAGCGACTACGAGCAGTACTTC
CDR3 protein: CASSPGTSDYEQYF

D gene: -
J gene: TRBJ1-1
V gene: TRBV14
clone size: once
CDR3 DNA: TGTGCCAGCAGCCAAGGCATCGGGGTTAAAGAAGCTTTCTTT
CDR3 protein: CASSQGIGVKEAFF

D gene: TRBD1
J gene: TRBJ2-7
V gene: TRBV19
clone size: once
CDR3 DNA: TGTGCCAGTAGTGCACCCGGGACAGGGATCCACGAGCAGTACTTC
CDR3 protein: CASSAPGTGIHEQYF

D gene: TRBD2
J gene: TRBJ2-7
V gene: TRBV4-2
clone size: -
CDR3 DNA: TGTGCCAGCAGCCAAGATCAAGCGGGAGTATACGAGCAGTACTTC
CDR3 protein: CASSQDQAGVYEQYF

D gene: TRBD1
J gene: TRBJ2-7
V gene: TRBV10-3
clone size: -
CDR3 DNA: TGTGCCATCAGTGGGACAGGGGGCGACGAGCAGTACTTC
CDR3 protein: CAISGTGGDEQYF

D gene: -
J gene: TRBJ1-3
V gene: TRBV14
clone size: -
CDR3 DNA: TGTGCCAGCAGCCGAAGAGCGCAGGGGTCTGGAAACACCATATATTTT
CDR3 protein: CASSRRAQGSGNTIYF

D gene: -
J gene: TRBJ2-1
V gene: TRBV14
clone size: -
CDR3 DNA: TGTGCCAGCAGCCCCCCCCCAAGCGGGCCCTTTCGGGAGCAGTTCTTC
CDR3 protein: CASSPPPSGPFREQFF

D gene: TRBD2
J gene: TRBJ2-1
V gene: TRBV4-1
clone size: -
CDR3 DNA: TGCGCCAGCAGCCAAGAGTTCCCCGGGACTAGCGGCGATGAGCAGTTCTTC
CDR3 protein: CASSQEFPGTSGDEQFF

D gene: -
J gene: TRBJ2-1
V gene: TRBV5-1
clone size: -
CDR3 DNA: TGCGCCAGCAGCTTGGTCGGGACTCAGGGAGGCTACAATGAGCAGTTCTTC
CDR3 protein: CASSLVGTQGGYNEQFF

D gene: TRBD2
J gene: TRBJ2-5
V gene: TRBV2
clone size: -
CDR3 DNA: TGTGCCAGCACACGGAGGGAGGGGGAGACCCAGTACTTC
CDR3 protein: CASTRREGETQYF

D gene: TRBD2
J gene: TRBJ2-5
V gene: TRBV4-3
clone size: few
CDR3 DNA: TGCGCCAGCAGCCAAGATGGGACTAGCGCTGGGGAGACCCAGTACTTC
CDR3 protein: CASSQDGTSAGETQYF

D gene: TRBD1
J gene: TRBJ2-7
V gene: TRBV7-2
clone size: -
CDR3 DNA: TGTGCCAGCAGCTTAGCGGACAGGGGGGATAACTACGAGCAGTACTTC
CDR3 protein: CASSLADRGDNYEQYF

D gene: -
J gene: TRBJ2-1
V gene: TRBV5-6
clone size: few
CDR3 DNA: TGTGCCAGCAGCTTCGGAGCCCGTGGTCGCAATGAGCAGTTCTTC
CDR3 protein: CASSFGARGRNEQFF

D gene: TRBD2
J gene: TRBJ2-7
V gene: TRBV4-2
clone size: -
CDR3 DNA: TGTGCCAGCAGCCAAGATATTCCCCCGGGACTAGCGGAGGGTGGGAGCTCCTACGAGCAGTACTTC
CDR3 protein: CASSQDIPPGLAEGGSSYEQYF

D gene: -
J gene: TRBJ2-1
V gene: TRBV29-1
clone size: -
CDR3 DNA: TGCAGCGTTGAAGACCAGTCGCACCCCCCGGGCAATGAGCAGTTCTTC
CDR3 protein: CSVEDQSHPPGNEQFF

D gene: TRBD2
J gene: TRBJ2-7
V gene: TRBV4-1
clone size: -
CDR3 DNA: TGCGCCAGCAGCCGGGGACTAGCGGGAGGAACCACCTACGAGCAGTACTTC
CDR3 protein: CASSRGLAGGTTYEQYF

D gene: TRBD1
J gene: TRBJ1-5
V gene: TRBV11-2
clone size: -
CDR3 DNA: TGTGCCAGCAGCCCGACCGACAGGGGGCACAGTCAGCCCCAGCATTTT
CDR3 protein: CASSPTDRGHSQPQHF

D gene: -
J gene: TRBJ1-5
V gene: TRBV18
clone size: -
CDR3 DNA: TGTGCCAGCTCAATAATCGACAGCGGCAATCAGCCCCAGCATTTT
CDR3 protein: CASSIIDSGNQPQHF

D gene: -
J gene: TRBJ1-1
V gene: TRBV30
clone size: few
CDR3 DNA: TGTGCCTGGAGGACGTGGGGCCTTCCGAACACTGAAGCTTTCTTT
CDR3 protein: CAWRTWGLPNTEAFF

D gene: TRBD2
J gene: TRBJ2-7
V gene: TRBV12-5
clone size: -
CDR3 DNA: TGTGCTAGTGGTTACGGGACTAGGAGAGGAGAGCAGTACTTC
CDR3 protein: CASGYGTRRGEQYF

D gene: -
J gene: TRBJ2-7
V gene: TRBV2
clone size: -
CDR3 DNA: TGTGCCAGCAGTGGCCTGAAGCCCTCCTACGAGCAGTACTTC
CDR3 protein: CASSGLKPSYEQYF

D gene: TRBD2
J gene: TRBJ2-1
V gene: TRBV13
clone size: -
CDR3 DNA: TGTGCCAGCAGCCACGGGACTAGCGGTCCCAGGGGGGAGCAGTTCTTC
CDR3 protein: CASSHGTSGPRGEQFF

D gene: TRBD2
J gene: TRBJ2-7
V gene: TRBV19
clone size: -
CDR3 DNA: TGTGCCAGTAGCGCCAAAAACCAGGGACTAGCGGGGAACCACCGAGGCTACGAGCAGTACTTC
CDR3 protein: CASSAKNQGLAGNHRGYEQYF

D gene: -
J gene: TRBJ2-5
V gene: TRBV10-3
clone size: -
CDR3 DNA: TGTGCCATCAGTGGAGGGTTTCGGGAGACCCAGTACTTC
CDR3 protein: CAISGGFRETQYF

D gene: -
J gene: TRBJ2-1
V gene: TRBV4-3
clone size: -
CDR3 DNA: TGCGCCAGCAGCCAAGAGGGGCGAGAGTGTTCCTACAATGAGCAGTTCTTC
CDR3 protein: CASSQEGRECSYNEQFF